Sequencing of this T cell receptor beta chain was carried out in a study of early T cells in non-severe SARS-CoV-2 infection. The wider study: Chains stayed unpaired after sequencing of bulk RNA from unsorted whole blood. Findings and caveats of the study: In VDJdb matching, anti-spike CD8 responses were favored while private and CD4 specificities went missing.

The germline V gene encodes CDR1 SQVTM and CDR2 ANQGSEA. The V end was cut by 4 bases, the J end by 0 bases, with 9 bases between. The CDR3 has 13 residues. The TCR library protocol was used to attach unique molecular identifiers. These identifiers were attached to individual cDNA molecules. Each CDR3 protein is one row after TCRdb ran MiXCR on the 5' RACE reads. The sample includes 30,000 to 40,000 distinct CDR3 sequences, about 5% of them seen just once. This clonotype was seen repeatedly, ten times or more. Its antigen is as yet unknown. Sequencing was done on a sample of whole blood. This TCR was sampled from an adult who was a healthcare worker with PCR-confirmed SARS-CoV-2 infection or an uninfected control (not recorded which). V gene TRBV29-1 combines with J gene TRBJ1-1, with D perhaps matching TRBD1 (5 bases). Written as DNA, the CDR3 is TGCAGCGTTGCCGGGACGGTGAACACTGAAGCTTTCTTT. Residues: CSVAGTVNTEAFF.